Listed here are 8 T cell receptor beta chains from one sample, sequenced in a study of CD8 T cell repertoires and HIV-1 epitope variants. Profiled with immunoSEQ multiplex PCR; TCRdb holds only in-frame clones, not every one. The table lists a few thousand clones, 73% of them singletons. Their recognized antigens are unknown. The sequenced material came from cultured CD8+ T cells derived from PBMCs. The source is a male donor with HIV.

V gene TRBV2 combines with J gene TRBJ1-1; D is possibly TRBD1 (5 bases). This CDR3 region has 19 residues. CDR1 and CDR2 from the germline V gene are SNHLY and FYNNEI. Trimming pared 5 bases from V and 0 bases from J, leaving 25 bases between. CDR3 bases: TGTGCCAGCAGTCGGATGTTGGGGAGGGGCCATCAACTGAACACTGAAGCTTTCTTT. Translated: CASSRMLGRGHQLNTEAFF.

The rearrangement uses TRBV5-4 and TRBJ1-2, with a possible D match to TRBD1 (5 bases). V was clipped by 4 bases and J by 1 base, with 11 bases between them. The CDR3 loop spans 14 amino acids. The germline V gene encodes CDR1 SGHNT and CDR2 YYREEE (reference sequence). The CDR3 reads CASSPGADNYGYTF. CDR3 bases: TGTGCCAGCAGCCCTGGGGCCGATAACTATGGCTACACCTTC. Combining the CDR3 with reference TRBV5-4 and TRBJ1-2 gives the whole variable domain ETGVTQSPTHLIKTRGQQVTLRCSSQSGHNTVSWYQQALGQGPQFIFQYYREEENGRGNFPPRFSGLQFPNYSSELNVNALELDDSALYLCASSPGADNYGYTFGSGTRLTVV.

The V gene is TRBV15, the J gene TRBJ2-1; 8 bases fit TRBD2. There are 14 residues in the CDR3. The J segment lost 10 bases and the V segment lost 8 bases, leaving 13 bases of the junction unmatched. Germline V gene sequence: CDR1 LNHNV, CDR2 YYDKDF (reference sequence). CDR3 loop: CATGVGLDLFEQFF. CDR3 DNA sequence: TGTGCCACCGGGGTGGGACTAGACCTCTTCGAGCAGTTCTTC. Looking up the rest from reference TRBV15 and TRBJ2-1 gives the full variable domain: DAMVIQNPRYQVTQFGKPVTLSCSQTLNHNVMYWYQQKSSQAPKLLFHYYDKDFNNEADTPDNFQSRRPNTSFCFLDIRSPGLGDTAMYLCATGVGLDLFEQFFGPGTRLTVL.

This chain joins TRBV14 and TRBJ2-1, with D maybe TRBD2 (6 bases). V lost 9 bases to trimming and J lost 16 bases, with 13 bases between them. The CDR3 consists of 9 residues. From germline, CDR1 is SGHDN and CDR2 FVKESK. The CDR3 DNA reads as TGTGCCAGACTAGCTTGTCTCTTCTTC. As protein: CARLACLFF.

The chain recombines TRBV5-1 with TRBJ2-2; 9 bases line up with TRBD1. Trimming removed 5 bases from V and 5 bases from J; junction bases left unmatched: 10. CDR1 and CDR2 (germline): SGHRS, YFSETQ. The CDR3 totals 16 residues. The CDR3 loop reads CASRNPGQGSTGELFF. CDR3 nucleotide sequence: TGCGCCAGCAGAAATCCGGGACAGGGATCTACCGGGGAGCTGTTTTTT.

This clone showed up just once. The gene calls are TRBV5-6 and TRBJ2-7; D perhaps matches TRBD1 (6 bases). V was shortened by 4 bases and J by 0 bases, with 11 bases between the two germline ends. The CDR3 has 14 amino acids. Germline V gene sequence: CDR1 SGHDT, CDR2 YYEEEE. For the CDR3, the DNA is TGTGCCAGCAGCCTACAGGGAATCTCCTACGAGCAGTACTTC. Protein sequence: CASSLQGISYEQYF.

CDR3 nucleotides: TGTGCCAGCAGCTCGACCCAGGGTTTAGAGACCCAGTACTTC. Amino acid sequence: CASSSTQGLETQYF. The rearrangement uses TRBV7-9 and TRBJ2-5; TRBD1 might be the D (5 bases). V was clipped by 4 bases and J by 4 bases, with 13 bases between them. CDR3 size: 14 residues. CDR1 is SEHNR, CDR2 FQNEAQ, per germline (reference sequence).

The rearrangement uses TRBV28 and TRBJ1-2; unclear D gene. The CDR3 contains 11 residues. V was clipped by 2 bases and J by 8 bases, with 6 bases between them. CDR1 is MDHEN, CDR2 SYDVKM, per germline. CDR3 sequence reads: CASSLPGGYTF. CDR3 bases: TGTGCCAGCAGTTTACCCGGGGGCTACACCTTC.